Below, 28 T cell receptor beta chains from the same sample are listed, as sequenced in a study of CD4 T cells in relation to SARS-CoV-2 and coronaviruses (TCRdb year 2021). These receptors' antigens are unknown. To prepare the library, the immunoSEQ multiplex PCR assay was applied. TCRdb retrieved this table from immuneACCESS and kept in-frame rearrangements only. Not all clones are present; in checked studies, unresolved V genes account for under half, and no reason is known for the remainder. A total of roughly 30,000 clones appear in this sample, roughly 80% of them only once. 20% to 25% of the sample lies in the top ten. CD4+ T cells from unexposed donors were collected before the COVID-19 pandemic (2011-2018). After around 11 days of culture, CD4+ T cells were isolated with the EasySep CD4+ T cell isolation kit. The material sequenced was CD4+ T cells from PBMCs, cultured in vitro. The receptor source for this set is a human donor in good health.

The chain couples TRBV29-1 to TRBJ2-7; D remains unclear. The germline CDR1 and CDR2 sequences are SQVTM and ANQGSEA. The CDR3 sequence is 12 residues long. V lost 2 bases to trimming and J lost 1 base, with 6 bases between them. The CDR3 is CSVEKESYEQYF. The CDR3 DNA follows: TGCAGCGTTGAAAAGGAATCCTACGAGCAGTACTTC.

This clone appeared a single time. The rearrangement links TRBV3-1 (or the pseudogene TRBV3-2) to TRBJ2-5, with TRBD2 as a possible D gene (5 bases). V gave up 1 base and J gave up 6 bases, with 15 bases separating them. CDR3 length: 15 amino acids. From germline, CDR1 is LGHDT and CDR2 YNNKEL (reference sequence). DNA for the CDR3: TGTGCCAGCAGCCAAGTCCTAGCCAGCCCCAAGACCCAGTACTTC. Amino acid sequence: CASSQVLASPKTQYF.

This chain joins TRBV5-5 and TRBJ1-3; D not resolved. V was clipped by 3 bases and J by 0 bases, with 10 bases between them. This CDR3 spans 15 amino acids. CDR1 and CDR2 (germline): SGHKS, YYEKEE (reference sequence). CDR3 amino acids: CASSWEMSSGNTIYF. The CDR3 DNA reads TGTGCCAGCAGCTGGGAGATGAGCTCTGGAAACACCATATATTTT.

This clone was detected a few times. The V and J genes are TRBV13 and TRBJ1-6; D remains unclear. The V gene's germline CDR1 is PRHDT and CDR2 FYEKMQ (reference sequence). Trimming removed 0 bases from V and 13 bases from J, with 7 bases in between. The CDR3 length is 12 residues. The CDR3 reads CASSLGPAPLHF. In DNA form, the CDR3 reads TGTGCCAGCAGCTTAGGCCCTGCTCCCCTCCACTTT. Based on the CDR3 plus reference TRBV13 and TRBJ1-6, the full variable domain is AAGVIQSPRHLIKEKRETATLKCYPIPRHDTVYWYQQGPGQDPQFLISFYEKMQSDKGSIPDRFSAQQFSDYHSELNMSSLELGDSALYFCASSLGPAPLHFGNGTRLTVT.

This sequence joins TRBV7-9 and TRBJ1-2, with TRBD1 matching over 8 bases. CDR1 is SEHNR, CDR2 FQNEAQ, per germline (reference sequence). This CDR3 is built from 15 residues. The trim removed 1 base at V and 4 bases at J, leaving 5 bases unmatched. CDR3 in DNA: TGTGCCAGCAGCTTAGGACAGGGGATGATCTATGGCTACACCTTC. It translates to CASSLGQGMIYGYTF.

The genes are TRBV4-3 and TRBJ2-1, with unresolved D. This CDR3 has 16 residues. Between the trimmed V and J ends, which lost 0 bases and 12 bases, there was a span of 21 bases. Germline V gives CDR1 LGHNA, CDR2 YSLEER. The CDR3 sequence is CASSQDGRQPSSGQFF. In DNA form, the CDR3 reads TGCGCCAGCAGCCAAGATGGGCGGCAACCAAGTTCCGGGCAGTTCTTC.

The chain couples TRBV5-8 to TRBJ2-3; D remains unclear. The ends were cut back, 2 bases at V and 1 base at J, with 11 bases in the middle. Germline V gene sequence: CDR1 SGHTS, CDR2 YDEGEE. The CDR3 extends over 15 amino acids. The CDR3 sequence is CASSFDGPRTDTQYF. CDR3 DNA sequence: TGTGCCAGCAGCTTCGACGGACCGCGCACAGATACGCAGTATTTT.

The chain uses TRBV4-3 and TRBJ2-7; 7 bases are a match to TRBD1. The CDR3 is made up of 14 amino acids. From germline, CDR1 is LGHNA and CDR2 YSLEER. The V and J ends lost 3 bases and 6 bases, in that order; junction bases with no gene match: 8. CDR3 amino acids: CASSQGKTGREQYF. The CDR3 nucleotides are TGCGCCAGCAGCCAGGGGAAGACAGGGCGCGAGCAGTACTTC.

V is TRBV5-4 and J is TRBJ2-7, with D perhaps matching TRBD1 (5 bases). The CDR3 covers 14 residues. V dropped 6 bases and J dropped 2 bases, with 15 bases sitting between them. The germline V gene encodes CDR1 SGHNT and CDR2 YYREEE (reference sequence). The CDR3 is CASTRRPGTYEQYF. CDR3 nucleotides: TGTGCCAGCACCCGAAGGCCAGGGACCTACGAGCAGTACTTC.

This sequence joins TRBV4-3 and TRBJ2-3; the match to TRBD2 covers 7 bases. This CDR3 contains 17 residues. Unmatched junction bases numbered 9, after V lost 3 bases and J lost 0 bases. CDR1 is LGHNA and CDR2 is YSLEER in the germline V gene. The CDR3 DNA reads TGCGCCAGCAGCCAGGATGTAGCGGGTTCTAGCACAGATACGCAGTATTTT. Translating it yields CASSQDVAGSSTDTQYF.

The V call is TRBV7-9, the J call TRBJ2-3; no clear D. Germline V gene sequence: CDR1 SEHNR, CDR2 FQNEAQ (reference sequence). The germline V and J ends were trimmed by 5 bases and 1 base, with 10 bases remaining between them. The CDR3 length is 14 residues. CDR3 residues: CASSQPLRTDTQYF. DNA of the CDR3: TGTGCCAGCAGCCAACCTCTGCGCACAGATACGCAGTATTTT.

The V gene is TRBV7-9, the J gene TRBJ2-5; possible D gene TRBD1, 6 bases. CDR1 is SEHNR, CDR2 FQNEAQ, per germline (reference sequence). The CDR3 consists of 16 residues. The ends were cut back, 1 base at V and 0 bases at J, with 12 bases in the middle. DNA of the CDR3: TGTGCCAGCAGCTTAGTGGGGACATGGTACCAAGAGACCCAGTACTTC. Its translation is CASSLVGTWYQETQYF.

The chain joins TRBV19 to TRBJ1-2, with TRBD1 as a possible D gene (5 bases). The ends were cut back, 1 base at V and 3 bases at J, with 6 bases in the middle. CDR1 and CDR2 (germline): LNHDA, SQIVND (reference sequence). This CDR3 is built from 13 residues. The chain's CDR3 is CASSIVRDYGYTF. The CDR3 DNA is TGTGCCAGTAGTATAGTCAGGGACTATGGCTACACCTTC.

The chain has TRBV2 and TRBJ1-5; TRBD1 matches at 8 bases. The trim removed 2 bases at V and 6 bases at J, leaving 3 bases unmatched. There are 14 residues in the CDR3. Germline V lookup: CDR1 SNHLY, CDR2 FYNNEI. The chain's CDR3 is CASSEQQGGQPQHF. The CDR3 bases are TGTGCCAGCAGTGAACAACAGGGGGGTCAGCCCCAGCATTTT. The complete variable domain, with remaining parts taken from reference TRBV2 and TRBJ1-5, reads EPEVTQTPSHQVTQMGQEVILRCVPISNHLYFYWYRQILGQKVEFLVSFYNNEISEKSEIFDDQFSVERPDGSNFTLKIRSTKLEDSAMYFCASSEQQGGQPQHFGDGTRLSIL.

The chain links TRBV19 to TRBJ2-7, with D perhaps TRBD1 (7 bases). The CDR3 length is 15 residues. The V end was cut by 5 bases, the J end by 0 bases, with 14 bases between. Germline values: CDR1 LNHDA, CDR2 SQIVND (reference sequence). CDR3 sequence reads: CASSPQGGLSYEQYF. The DNA of the CDR3 is TGTGCCAGTAGTCCGCAGGGGGGCCTCTCCTACGAGCAGTACTTC.

The rearrangement uses TRBV12-3 or TRBV12-4 and TRBJ1-5, with D unclear. Trimming removed 0 bases from V and 7 bases from J, with 4 bases in between. CDR3 length: 12 residues. This CDR3 is CASSLAEQPQHF. Here the CDR3 DNA reads TGTGCCAGCAGTTTAGCGGAACAGCCCCAGCATTTT.

The chain employs TRBV6-5 and TRBJ1-5, with D perhaps matching TRBD1 (6 bases). Trimming removed 7 bases from V and 3 bases from J, with 13 bases in between. Germline V CDR1 and CDR2: MNHEY, SVGAGI. CDR3 length: 14 amino acids. The CDR3 region is CASIGGRDNQPQHF. Here the CDR3 DNA reads TGTGCCAGCATCGGGGGGCGGGACAATCAGCCCCAGCATTTT.

The chain has TRBV6-5 and TRBJ1-2; a possible D gene is TRBD1 (5 bases). This CDR3 has 12 residues. Germline assignment: CDR1 MNHEY and CDR2 SVGAGI. V lost 3 bases and J lost 5, with 7 bases in between. The CDR3 nucleotides are TGTGCCAGCAGTTATAGGGGATATGGCTACACCTTC. Amino acids: CASSYRGYGYTF.

The rearrangement links TRBV19 to TRBJ2-5; D could derive from TRBD1 or TRBD2 (7 bases each). Germline assignment: CDR1 LNHDA and CDR2 SQIVND (reference sequence). The V gene lost 6 bases and the J gene lost 5 bases, with 22 bases spanning the gap. This CDR3 region has 16 residues. The CDR3 DNA reads TGTGCCAGTAGCCAGGGGGGCTCCGGGGGGAGGGAGACCCAGTACTTC. It encodes CASSQGGSGGRETQYF.

Only a few counts were recorded for this clone. This chain links TRBV7-9 with TRBJ1-1, with TRBD1 matching over 11 bases. Germline assignment: CDR1 SEHNR and CDR2 FQNEAQ (reference sequence). The trim removed 2 bases at V and 2 bases at J, leaving 7 bases unmatched. The CDR3 extends over 17 amino acids. This chain's CDR3 is CASSLTSGQGVNTEAFF. CDR3 DNA sequence: TGTGCCAGCAGCTTAACTTCGGGACAGGGGGTTAACACTGAAGCTTTCTTT.

The V and J genes are TRBV4-2 and TRBJ1-1, with D unclear. V gave up 1 base and J gave up 7 bases, with 16 bases separating them. The germline V gene has CDR1 LGHNA and CDR2 YNFKEQ. CDR3 length: 15 amino acids. The CDR3 DNA is TGTGCCAGCAGCCAAGGGACTGGTGAGGGCGGTGAAGCTTTCTTT. It translates to CASSQGTGEGGEAFF.

This clone is a singleton in its sample. CDR3 bases: TGTGCCAGCGGGGAAGGGCTGAGGGAAGCTTTCTTT. Protein: CASGEGLREAFF. V and J are TRBV2 and TRBJ1-1; D call uncertain. V was trimmed by 8 bases and J by 8 bases, leaving 15 bases between them. This CDR3 spans 12 amino acids. Germline V gene data show CDR1 as SNHLY and CDR2 as FYNNEI.

CDR3 sequence reads: CASSSQGPTEAFF. CDR3 coding DNA: TGCGCCAGCAGCTCACAGGGACCCACTGAAGCTTTCTTT. V gene TRBV5-1 combines with J gene TRBJ1-1, with a tentative D call TRBD1 (6 bases). In germline, CDR1 is SGHRS, CDR2 YFSETQ. Trimming took off 3 bases at V and 4 bases at J, with 10 bases between the two ends. CDR3 length equals 13 residues.

The genes are TRBV18 and TRBJ1-2; D is ambiguous. CDR3 length: 13 amino acids. CDR1 and CDR2 (germline): KGHSH, LQKENI. Trimming shortened V by 3 bases and J by 6 bases, and 11 bases separated the two germline ends. CDR3 amino acids: CASSPRGGDGYTF. The CDR3 coding sequence is TGTGCCAGCTCACCCCGGGGTGGCGATGGCTACACCTTC.

This chain's CDR3 is CASSLSQFQGLNEKLFF. CDR3 in DNA: TGCGCCAGCAGCTTGTCTCAATTCCAGGGGCTTAATGAAAAACTGTTTTTT. The chain joins TRBV5-1 to TRBJ1-4; tentatively, D is TRBD1 (6 bases). The V end was cut by 1 base, the J end by 4 bases, with 17 bases between. Germline-derived CDR1 and CDR2 are SGHRS and YFSETQ. The CDR3 is 17 amino acids.

The rearrangement links TRBV2 to TRBJ2-2; the D gene could be TRBD1 or TRBD2 (5 bases each). CDR1 and CDR2 (germline): SNHLY, FYNNEI. This CDR3 has 15 residues. V lost 5 bases and J lost 0, with 10 bases in between. CDR3 sequence reads: CASSSRGPNTGELFF. The CDR3 DNA follows: TGTGCCAGCAGTTCCCGGGGCCCGAACACCGGGGAGCTGTTTTTT.

The chain employs TRBV7-2 and TRBJ1-4; TRBD1 agrees at 7 bases. CDR3 length: 16 amino acids. The V segment lost 2 bases and the J segment 8 bases; nucleotides outside the gene matches: 11. Germline V CDR1 and CDR2: SGHTA, FQGNSA. CDR3 region: CASSLTRTGVGEKLFF. The CDR3 DNA is TGTGCCAGCAGCTTAACCCGAACAGGGGTTGGCGAAAAACTGTTTTTT.

The J gene is TRBJ2-7, the V gene TRBV2; D might be TRBD1 (6 bases). Germline V gene lookup returns CDR1 SNHLY and CDR2 FYNNEI. V was cut by 5 bases and J by 4 bases, with 15 bases left in between. The CDR3 sequence is 14 residues long. The chain's CDR3 is CASSIRSGEYEQYF. In DNA form, the CDR3 reads TGTGCCAGCAGTATTAGGTCAGGGGAGTACGAGCAGTACTTC.